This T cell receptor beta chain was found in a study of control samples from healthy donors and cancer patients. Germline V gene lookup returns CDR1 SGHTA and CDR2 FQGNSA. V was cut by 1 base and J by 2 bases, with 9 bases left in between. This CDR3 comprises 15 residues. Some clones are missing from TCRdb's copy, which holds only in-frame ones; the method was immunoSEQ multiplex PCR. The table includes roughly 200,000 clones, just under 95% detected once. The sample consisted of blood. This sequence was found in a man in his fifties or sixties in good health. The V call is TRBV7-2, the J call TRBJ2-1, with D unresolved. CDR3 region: CASSLETGAYNEQFF. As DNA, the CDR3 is TGTGCCAGCAGCTTAGAGACTGGGGCCTACAATGAGCAGTTCTTC.